This T cell receptor (beta chain) was profiled in a study of identical twins. General observations from the study: Twins' surplus sharing was weaker for beta out-of-frame sequences. Twins shared out-of-frame alpha sequences with excess low generation probability. Within cord blood, abundant beta clonotypes carried fewer insertions, but memory repertoires showed no such trend. Zero-insertion analyses might be partly confounded by invariant T cells like MAIT and iNKT.

This clonotype was recorded at least ten times. Its cognate antigen is unknown. V shed 8 bases, J shed 7 bases, and the junction held 5 bases outside the gene matches. The germline V gene has CDR1 MDHEN and CDR2 SYDVKM. There are 12 residues in the CDR3. Using its own MiXCR run on the 5' RACE reads, TCRdb lists one record per CDR3 protein. The data hold 140,000 to 150,000 distinct CDR3 sequences, with 3.5% observed a single time. The sample was memory T cells sorted from blood. V usage is TRBV28 and J usage is TRBJ2-7; 10 bases fit TRBD1. This TCR derives from a young man in good health. CDR3 region: CASDRGPREQYF. The DNA for the CDR3 is TGTGCCAGCGACAGGGGGCCTCGGGAGCAGTACTTC. Together with reference TRBV28 and TRBJ2-7, the CDR3 gives the full variable domain: DVKVTQSSRYLVKRTGEKVFLECVQDMDHENMFWYRQDPGLGLRLIYFSYDVKMKEKGDIPEGYSVSREKKERFSLILESASTNQTSMYLCASDRGPREQYFGPGTRLTVT.